This T cell receptor beta chain was documented in a study of T cells in Graves' hyperthyroidism and ophthalmopathy. A lack of ophthalmopathy progression within 18 months defined stable Graves' hyperthyroidism. Study-wide points: Ophthalmopathy was predicted by the model a median of about 6.7 months ahead of onset. Also found in blood were most expanded thyroid clonotypes above 0.001. From stable hyperthyroidism, ophthalmopathy was set apart by a 13 V-J model.

From RNA transcripts, TCR beta CDR3 regions were amplified. First-round RT-PCR of the TCR CDR3 relied on the HTBI primer set. MiXCR, applied by TCRdb to the multiplex PCR reads, yields one record per CDR3 protein. This table has hundreds of thousands of distinct CDR3 sequences, around 17% appearing once. This clonotype was counted many times. The antigen is unknown. J lost 5 bases, V lost 6 bases, and 7 bases had no gene match. This CDR3 spans 13 amino acids. Per the germline V gene, CDR1 is MNHNS and CDR2 is SASEGT. The specimen was blood. The TCR originated in a young woman with Graves' hyperthyroidism. The gene calls are TRBV6-1 and TRBJ2-7; TRBD1 agrees at 7 bases. In DNA, the CDR3 is TGTGCCAGCAGCCCTCAGGGGGAAAACGAGCAGTACTTC. Translating gives CASSPQGENEQYF.